The next 20 T cell receptor beta chains were all read from a single sample in a study of cytomegalovirus exposure and HLA in healthy donors. Primers for the PCR totalled 60 Vbeta and 13 Jbeta. The table came from immunoSEQ multiplex PCR; TCRdb's copy has only in-frame clones and leaves some out. The table lists 150,000 to 200,000 clones, 81% of them singletons. Sequencing was carried out using PBMCs. Receptor source: a man aged 18 to 30 in good health and CMV-seronegative.

This chain joins TRBV11-2 and TRBJ1-1; D ambiguous. The CDR3 runs 13 residues. Germline V gene sequence: CDR1 SGHAT, CDR2 FQNNGV. V lost 2 bases, J lost 6 bases, and 10 bases lay in between. The CDR3 bases are TGTGCCAGCAGCTTAAGTTTAGCTCCTGAAGCTTTCTTT. This gives the protein CASSLSLAPEAFF.

The chain combines TRBV19 with TRBJ2-6, with 8 bases that match TRBD1. V gave up 5 bases and J gave up 0 bases; unmatched junction bases: 9. Germline CDR1 is LNHDA and CDR2 is SQIVND (reference sequence). The CDR3 contains 18 residues. CDR3 coding DNA: TGTGCCAGTAGTGCCAAGGGACAGGCAAACTCTGGGGCCAACGTCCTGACTTTC. It specifies CASSAKGQANSGANVLTF.

The chain employs TRBV10-2 and TRBJ1-1; D is perhaps TRBD1 (5 bases). Trimming stripped 3 bases from V and 1 base from J, with 15 bases between. The CDR3 length is 16 residues. CDR1 is WSHSY and CDR2 is SAAADI in the germline V gene. CDR3 nucleotide sequence: TGCGCCAGCAGTGAAGTACAGGACACTCCGAACACTGAAGCTTTCTTT. Amino acid sequence: CASSEVQDTPNTEAFF.

V is TRBV27 and J is TRBJ2-5, with 11 bases that match TRBD1. Losses at the gene ends were 5 bases for V and 1 base for J; bases not matched to a gene: 3. The CDR3 contains 15 residues. Germline CDR1 is MNHEY and CDR2 is SMNVEV (reference sequence). The DNA of the CDR3 is TGTGCCAGCAGTACCGGGACAGGGGGCCAAGAGACCCAGTACTTC. Translating gives CASSTGTGGQETQYF.

CDR3 amino acids: CASRQTGSSGNTIYF. DNA of the CDR3: TGTGCCAGCAGGCAAACAGGGAGCTCTGGAAACACCATATATTTT. The chain carries TRBV28 and TRBJ1-3, with D maybe TRBD1 (6 bases). The germline V gene has CDR1 MDHEN and CDR2 SYDVKM. CDR3 length equals 15 residues. The ends were cut back, 6 bases at V and 0 bases at J, with 12 bases in the middle.

The rearrangement links TRBV6-5 to TRBJ2-3, with 12 bases aligning to TRBD2. V trimming: 6 bases; J trimming: 5 bases; junction bases outside the gene matches: 6. CDR1 is MNHEY and CDR2 is SVGAGI in the germline V gene. The CDR3 covers 15 residues. The CDR3 DNA reads as TGTGCCAGCAGCAACAGACTAGCGGGAGTAGATACGCAGTATTTT. Its protein product is CASSNRLAGVDTQYF.

The chain combines TRBV19 with TRBJ2-1, with TRBD2 matching over 16 bases. The CDR3 totals 17 residues. Trimming at V came to 3 bases and at J to 4 bases, leaving 3 bases not matched to a gene. The V gene's germline CDR1 is LNHDA and CDR2 SQIVND (reference sequence). The DNA for the CDR3 is TGTGCCAGTAGTATCGGGGGACTAGCGGGGGGGTACAATGAGCAGTTCTTC. This codes for CASSIGGLAGGYNEQFF.

The V and J genes are TRBV6-1 and TRBJ1-5; 9 bases are shared with TRBD1. The CDR3 has 19 residues. The V and J ends lost 2 bases and 0 bases, in that order; junction bases with no gene match: 11. Germline V gene data show CDR1 as MNHNS and CDR2 as SASEGT. CDR3 nucleotide sequence: TGTGCCAGCAGTGAAAAGGGGGACAGGGCGCTTTTTAGCAATCAGCCCCAGCATTTT. It is translated as CASSEKGDRALFSNQPQHF.

The J gene is TRBJ2-7, the V gene TRBV28, with 9 bases aligning to TRBD2. V lost 2 bases to trimming and J lost 2 bases; unmatched junction nucleotides: 7. The CDR3 totals 16 residues. Germline V gene data show CDR1 as MDHEN and CDR2 as SYDVKM. For the CDR3, the DNA is TGTGCCAGCAGTTTACCCGGGCTAGCGGGAACCTACGAGCAGTACTTC. Protein sequence: CASSLPGLAGTYEQYF.

The chain uses TRBV19 and TRBJ2-3, with TRBD2 matching 11 bases. Trimming took 6 bases from V and 6 from J; bases not matched to a gene: 8. CDR3 length equals 15 residues. Germline V gene data show CDR1 as LNHDA and CDR2 as SQIVND (reference sequence). The CDR3 DNA is TGTGCCAGTAGAACTGAGACTAGCGGGGAGGATACGCAGTATTTT. Translation gives CASRTETSGEDTQYF.

This rearrangement joins TRBV12-5 to TRBJ2-7; a possible D gene is TRBD1 (6 bases). This CDR3 comprises 13 residues. In germline, CDR1 is LGHNT, CDR2 FRNRAP. Trimming removed 3 bases at V and 3 bases at J, with 9 bases between. The CDR3 is CASGLGQLYEQYF. The CDR3 DNA sequence: TGTGCTAGTGGTTTAGGACAGCTCTACGAGCAGTACTTC.

The rearrangement links TRBV11-2 to TRBJ1-1; D not certain. This CDR3 comprises 12 residues. Trimming stripped 6 bases from V and 10 bases from J, with 15 bases between. Germline CDR1 SGHAT, CDR2 FQNNGV. As DNA, the CDR3 is TGTGCCAGCAGACTACCATTGTCTGGAGCTTTCTTT. Translation: CASRLPLSGAFF.

V is TRBV4-3 and J is TRBJ2-1; 9 nucleotides align to TRBD2. In germline, CDR1 is LGHNA, CDR2 YSLEER. After removal of 0 bases from V and 6 bases from J, the junction contained 12 bases not matched to a gene. The CDR3 loop spans 18 amino acids. The CDR3: CASSQDRGGAVLGNEQFF. The CDR3 bases are TGCGCCAGCAGCCAAGATCGCGGGGGGGCCGTTTTGGGCAATGAGCAGTTCTTC.

The chain is built from TRBV7-8 and TRBJ2-3; TRBD2 matches at 8 bases. This CDR3 has 15 residues. Germline V gives CDR1 SGHVS, CDR2 FQNEAQ. The trim removed 5 bases at V and 4 bases at J, leaving 8 bases unmatched. CDR3 nucleotide sequence: TGTGCCAGCAGCAGATGGACTAGCAACTCAGATACGCAGTATTTT. It is translated as CASSRWTSNSDTQYF.

The V gene is TRBV9, the J gene TRBJ1-2; tentative D call: TRBD1 (6 bases). V gave up 3 bases and J gave up 6 bases, with 9 bases separating them. The CDR3 has 12 amino acids. CDR1 is SGDLS and CDR2 is YYNGEE in the germline V gene. The CDR3 coding sequence is TGTGCCAGCAGCGCTCGGGACAATGGCTACACCTTC. It is translated as CASSARDNGYTF. Full variable domain (remainder filled in from reference TRBV9 and TRBJ1-2): DSGVTQTPKHLITATGQRVTLRCSPRSGDLSVYWYQQSLDQGLQFLIQYYNGEERAKGNILERFSAQQFPDLHSELNLSSLELGDSALYFCASSARDNGYTFGSGTRLTVV.

This rearrangement joins TRBV5-4 to TRBJ2-2, with D possibly being TRBD1 (6 bases). The CDR3 loop spans 17 amino acids. Deletions cut 4 bases from V and 2 bases from J, with 18 bases between. CDR1 and CDR2 from the germline V gene are SGHNT and YYREEE (reference sequence). DNA for the CDR3: TGTGCCAGCAGCGCCTTACACAGGGAGCGCAACACCGGGGAGCTGTTTTTT. Residues: CASSALHRERNTGELFF.

This clone was observed a handful of times. The rearrangement joins TRBV18 to TRBJ2-1; 8 nucleotides match TRBD2. In germline, CDR1 is KGHSH, CDR2 LQKENI. This CDR3 contains 15 residues. Trimming took 5 bases from V and 0 from J; bases not matched to a gene: 3. This chain's CDR3 is CASSTGGGSYNEQFF. The CDR3 nucleotides are TGTGCCAGCTCAACCGGGGGGGGCTCCTACAATGAGCAGTTCTTC.

J is TRBJ1-5 and V is TRBV27; D is possibly TRBD1 (6 bases). Germline CDR1 MNHEY, CDR2 SMNVEV (reference sequence). The CDR3 has 16 amino acids. V shed 5 bases and J shed 0 bases, with 14 bases lying between them. This CDR3 is CASSRTGPYSNQPQHF. DNA of the CDR3: TGTGCCAGCAGTCGTACAGGGCCCTATAGCAATCAGCCCCAGCATTTT.

This rearrangement joins TRBV5-1 to TRBJ2-1, with 11 bases aligning to TRBD1. This CDR3 has 16 residues. Germline CDR1 is SGHRS and CDR2 is YFSETQ. With V trimmed by 4 bases and J by 8 bases, 11 bases remained unmatched. The CDR3 protein is CASSVDGTGGIDEQFF. In DNA, the CDR3 is TGCGCCAGCAGCGTGGACGGGACAGGGGGTATCGATGAGCAGTTCTTC. The full variable domain, in which reference TRBV5-1 and TRBJ2-1 provide the parts outside the CDR3, is KAGVTQTPRYLIKTRGQQVTLSCSPISGHRSVSWYQQTPGQGLQFLFEYFSETQRNKGNFPGRFSGRQFSNSRSEMNVSTLELGDSALYLCASSVDGTGGIDEQFFGPGTRLTVL.

This chain links TRBV4-1 with TRBJ2-2; D unresolved. The V end was cut by 1 base, the J end by 5 bases, with 11 bases between. The CDR3 runs to 15 residues. Germline loops: CDR1 MGHRA, CDR2 YSYEKL. DNA for the CDR3: TGCGCCAGCAGCCAAGGTCCCGGGTGGACCGGGGAGCTGTTTTTT. It encodes CASSQGPGWTGELFF.